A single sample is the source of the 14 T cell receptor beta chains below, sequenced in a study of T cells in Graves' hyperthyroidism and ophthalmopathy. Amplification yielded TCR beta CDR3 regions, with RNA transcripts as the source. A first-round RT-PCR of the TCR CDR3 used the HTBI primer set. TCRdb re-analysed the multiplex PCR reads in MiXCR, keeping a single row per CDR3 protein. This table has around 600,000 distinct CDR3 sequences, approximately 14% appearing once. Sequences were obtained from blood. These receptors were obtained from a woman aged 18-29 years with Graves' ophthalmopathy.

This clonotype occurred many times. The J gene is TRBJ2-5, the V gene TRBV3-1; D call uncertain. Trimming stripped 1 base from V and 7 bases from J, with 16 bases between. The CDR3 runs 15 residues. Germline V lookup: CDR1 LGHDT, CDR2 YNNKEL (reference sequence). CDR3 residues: CASSQGVGSLGTQYF. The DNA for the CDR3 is TGTGCCAGCAGCCAAGGAGTCGGTAGTCTCGGGACCCAGTACTTC.

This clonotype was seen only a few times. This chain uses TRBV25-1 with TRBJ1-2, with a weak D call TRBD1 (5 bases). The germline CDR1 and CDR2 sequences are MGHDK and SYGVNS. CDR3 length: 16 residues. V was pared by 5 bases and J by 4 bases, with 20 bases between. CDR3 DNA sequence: TGTGCCAGCAGTCACAATGGGGCCAGGGCACTCTATGGCTACACCTTC. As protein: CASSHNGARALYGYTF.

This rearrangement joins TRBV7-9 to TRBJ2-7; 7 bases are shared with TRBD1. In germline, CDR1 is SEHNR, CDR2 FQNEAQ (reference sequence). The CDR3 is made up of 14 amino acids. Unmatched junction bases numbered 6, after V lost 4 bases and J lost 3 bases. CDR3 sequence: CASSSGQINYEQYF. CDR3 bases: TGTGCCAGCAGCTCGGGACAGATCAACTACGAGCAGTACTTC.

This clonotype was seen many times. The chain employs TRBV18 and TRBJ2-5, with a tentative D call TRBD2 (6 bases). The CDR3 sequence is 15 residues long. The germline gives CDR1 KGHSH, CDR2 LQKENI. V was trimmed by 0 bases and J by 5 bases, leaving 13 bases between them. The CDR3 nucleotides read TGTGCCAGCTCACCACCTAGCGGAGGCGGGGAGACCCAGTACTTC. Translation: CASSPPSGGGETQYF.

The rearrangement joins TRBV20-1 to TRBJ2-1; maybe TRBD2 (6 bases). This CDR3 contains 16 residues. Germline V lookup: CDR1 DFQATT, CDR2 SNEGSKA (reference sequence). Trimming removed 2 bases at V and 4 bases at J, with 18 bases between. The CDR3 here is CSARSTSLETYNEQFF. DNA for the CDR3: TGCAGTGCTAGATCCACTAGCTTAGAAACGTACAATGAGCAGTTCTTC.

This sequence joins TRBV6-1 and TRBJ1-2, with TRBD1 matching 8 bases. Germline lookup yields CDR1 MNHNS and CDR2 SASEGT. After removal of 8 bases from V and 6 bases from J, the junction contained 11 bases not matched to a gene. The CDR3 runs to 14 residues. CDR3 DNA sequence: TGTGCCAGCGGGGGTGGGGGACAGGTCGATGGCTACACCTTC. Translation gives CASGGGGQVDGYTF.

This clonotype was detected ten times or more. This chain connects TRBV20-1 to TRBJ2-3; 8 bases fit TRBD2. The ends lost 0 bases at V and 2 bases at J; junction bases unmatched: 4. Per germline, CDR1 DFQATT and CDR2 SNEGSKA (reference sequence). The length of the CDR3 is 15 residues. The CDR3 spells CSARDYSGITDTQYF. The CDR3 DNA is TGCAGTGCTAGAGACTATAGCGGGATCACAGATACGCAGTATTTT.

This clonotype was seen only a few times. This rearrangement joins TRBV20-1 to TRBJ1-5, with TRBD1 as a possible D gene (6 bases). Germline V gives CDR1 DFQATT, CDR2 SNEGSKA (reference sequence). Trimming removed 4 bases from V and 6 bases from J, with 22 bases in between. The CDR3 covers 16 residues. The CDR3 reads CSAIWEGDGGRQPQHF. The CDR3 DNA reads TGCAGTGCTATTTGGGAGGGGGACGGGGGCCGTCAGCCCCAGCATTTT.

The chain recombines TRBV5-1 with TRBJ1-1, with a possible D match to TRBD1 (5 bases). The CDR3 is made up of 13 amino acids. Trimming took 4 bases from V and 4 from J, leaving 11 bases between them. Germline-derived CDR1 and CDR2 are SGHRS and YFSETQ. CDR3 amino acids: CASSEGLGTEAFF. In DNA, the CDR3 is TGCGCCAGCAGCGAGGGGCTTGGCACTGAAGCTTTCTTT.

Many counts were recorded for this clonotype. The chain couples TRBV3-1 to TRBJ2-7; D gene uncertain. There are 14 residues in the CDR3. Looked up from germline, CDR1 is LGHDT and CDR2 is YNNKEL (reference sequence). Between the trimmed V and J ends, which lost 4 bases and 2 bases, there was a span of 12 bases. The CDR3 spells CASSPKIGPYEQYF. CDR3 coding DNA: TGTGCCAGCAGCCCAAAGATTGGTCCCTACGAGCAGTACTTC.

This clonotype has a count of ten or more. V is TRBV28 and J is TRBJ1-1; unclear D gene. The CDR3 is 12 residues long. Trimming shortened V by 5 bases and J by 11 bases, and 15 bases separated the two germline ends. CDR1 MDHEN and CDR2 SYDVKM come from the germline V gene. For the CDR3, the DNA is TGTGCCAGCAGTGCGTCCGGCCCGCAGGCTTTCTTT. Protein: CASSASGPQAFF.

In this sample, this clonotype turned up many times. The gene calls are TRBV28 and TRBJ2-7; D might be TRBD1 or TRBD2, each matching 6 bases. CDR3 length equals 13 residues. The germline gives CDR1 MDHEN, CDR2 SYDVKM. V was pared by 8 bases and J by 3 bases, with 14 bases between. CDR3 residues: CASLSGDNYEQYF. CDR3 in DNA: TGTGCCAGCCTATCGGGGGACAACTACGAGCAGTACTTC.

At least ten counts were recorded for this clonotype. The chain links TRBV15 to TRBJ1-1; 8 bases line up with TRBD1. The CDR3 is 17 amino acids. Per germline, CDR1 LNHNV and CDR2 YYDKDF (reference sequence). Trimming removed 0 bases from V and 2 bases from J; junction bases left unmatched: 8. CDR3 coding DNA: TGTGCCACCAGCAGAGAAGGACAGGGATGGTCAAACACTGAAGCTTTCTTT. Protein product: CATSREGQGWSNTEAFF. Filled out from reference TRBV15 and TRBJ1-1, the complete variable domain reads DAMVIQNPRYQVTQFGKPVTLSCSQTLNHNVMYWYQQKSSQAPKLLFHYYDKDFNNEADTPDNFQSRRPNTSFCFLDIRSPGLGDTAMYLCATSREGQGWSNTEAFFGQGTRLTVV.

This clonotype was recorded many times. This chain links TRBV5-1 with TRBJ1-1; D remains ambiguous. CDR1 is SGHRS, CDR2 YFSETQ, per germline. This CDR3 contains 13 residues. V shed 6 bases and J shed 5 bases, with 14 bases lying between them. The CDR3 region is CASTSIVGTEAFF. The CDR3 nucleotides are TGCGCCAGCACGTCGATTGTGGGGACTGAAGCTTTCTTT.